The 31 T cell receptor beta chains below come from one sample, sequenced in a study of blood T cell repertoires in COVID-19. Clones were read by immunoSEQ multiplex PCR, and TCRdb kept only the in-frame ones, dropping some. This sample has fewer than 250,000 clones, with roughly four fifths found just once. The specimen sequenced was PBMCs or T cells enriched from blood (not recorded which). The receptor set was obtained from a man between 60 and 75 years old who had recovered from COVID-19.

The rearrangement uses TRBV6-5 and TRBJ1-6, with 7 nucleotides matching TRBD1. CDR3 length: 14 amino acids. Germline-derived CDR1 and CDR2 are MNHEY and SVGAGI. V gave up 6 bases and J gave up 5 bases; unmatched junction bases: 4. For the CDR3, the DNA is TGTGCCAGCAGCCGGGACAGAGATAATTCACCCCTCCACTTT. Translated, it gives CASSRDRDNSPLHF.

This clone was seen only once. The V gene is TRBV7-2, the J gene TRBJ2-1; 12 nucleotides agree with TRBD2. This CDR3 contains 16 residues. The V gene's germline CDR1 is SGHTA and CDR2 FQGNSA. Losses at the gene ends were 3 bases for V and 9 bases for J; bases not matched to a gene: 9. CDR3 sequence (DNA): TGTGCCAGCAGCTTTATGCGAGGACTAGCGGGGAGTGAGCAGTTCTTC. Translation gives CASSFMRGLAGSEQFF.

This clone appeared a few times. The rearrangement links TRBV5-1 to TRBJ2-3, with 10 bases matching TRBD2. The CDR3 totals 18 residues. V shed 1 base, J shed 6 bases, and the junction held 14 bases outside the gene matches. The germline gives CDR1 SGHRS, CDR2 YFSETQ. The CDR3 coding sequence is TGCGCCAGCAGCTTGCAAGCGGGGGGGCCCGGGGATTCCGATACGCAGTATTTT. It codes for CASSLQAGGPGDSDTQYF.

V is TRBV21-1 and J is TRBJ1-1; TRBD1, the table's D call, was not compared with the DNA. TRBV21-1 constitutes a pseudogene. The CDR3 is made up of 11 amino acids. Here the CDR3 reads CASSNKKRGFF. DNA for the CDR3: TGTGCCAGCAGCAATAAGAAAAGGGGTTTCTTT.

The CDR3 spells CASSLNTGELFF. For the CDR3, the DNA is TGTGCCAGCAGTTTAAATACCGGGGAGCTGTTTTTT. The V and J genes are TRBV2 and TRBJ2-2; no clear D. Germline assignment: CDR1 SNHLY and CDR2 FYNNEI. The ends were cut back, 5 bases at V and 5 bases at J, with 6 bases in the middle. This CDR3 spans 12 amino acids.

CDR3 DNA: TGTGCCAGTAGCCTCACAGATACGCAGTATTTT. The encoded protein is CASSLTDTQYF. The chain is built from TRBV19 and TRBJ2-3; no definite D call. The CDR3 is made up of 11 amino acids. V dropped 6 bases and J dropped 2 bases, with 3 bases sitting between them. The germline gives CDR1 LNHDA, CDR2 SQIVND (reference sequence).

The chain links TRBV5-8 to TRBJ2-3; tentatively, D is TRBD1 (7 bases). V shed 5 bases and J shed 12 bases, with 25 bases lying between them. In germline, CDR1 is SGHTS, CDR2 YDEGEE. This CDR3 has 15 residues. In DNA form, the CDR3 reads TGTGCCAGCAGGATGGGGGGACAGAACTTTGTTTCCCAGTATTTT. Amino acids: CASRMGGQNFVSQYF.

The V and J genes are TRBV5-6 and TRBJ1-2; D call uncertain. The V end was cut by 5 bases, the J end by 6 bases, with 11 bases between. There are 12 residues in the CDR3. The germline gives CDR1 SGHDT, CDR2 YYEEEE. The CDR3 sequence is CASRRRSDGYTF. DNA for the CDR3: TGTGCCAGCAGGCGGAGGTCGGATGGCTACACCTTC.

As regards this clone: Distinct nucleotide sequences in the sample also encode this CDR3. CDR3 sequence: CASSQGRGEQYF. CDR3 DNA: TGTGCCAGCAGCCAAGGCAGAGGGGAGCAGTACTTC. The rearrangement links TRBV3-1 (or the pseudogene TRBV3-2) to TRBJ2-7; TRBD2 is a possible D gene (5 bases). V gave up 1 base and J gave up 7 bases, with 8 bases separating them. This CDR3 comprises 12 residues. Germline CDR1 is LGHDT and CDR2 is YNNKEL (reference sequence).

This chain connects TRBV5-1 to TRBJ1-2; TRBD1 might be the D (6 bases). There are 16 residues in the CDR3. CDR1 SGHRS and CDR2 YFSETQ come from the germline V gene. The V and J ends lost 4 bases and 7 bases respectively, with 23 bases between them. The CDR3, as DNA: TGCGCCAGCAGCCCGGATAGTGCGGGGGGCGCAGGTGGCTACACCTTC. Encoded protein: CASSPDSAGGAGGYTF.

This chain links TRBV14 with TRBJ2-5; D perhaps matches TRBD2 (5 bases). Germline V gene data show CDR1 as SGHDN and CDR2 as FVKESK. The ends were cut back, 2 bases at V and 4 bases at J, with 14 bases in the middle. The CDR3 loop spans 15 amino acids. CDR3 nucleotides: TGTGCCAGCAGCCAACGCGTACACCGGGGAGAGACCCAGTACTTC. It is translated as CASSQRVHRGETQYF.

The rearrangement links TRBV5-6 to TRBJ1-6; maybe TRBD1 (5 bases). Germline CDR1 and CDR2: SGHDT and YYEEEE. V shed 0 bases and J shed 6 bases, with 7 bases lying between them. This CDR3 region has 14 residues. CDR3 sequence: CASSLVGVNSPLHF. In DNA, the CDR3 is TGTGCCAGCAGCTTGGTAGGGGTTAATTCACCCCTCCACTTT.

V and J are TRBV19 and TRBJ1-4, with TRBD1 matching over 7 bases. Unmatched junction bases numbered 6, after V lost 5 bases and J lost 6 bases. CDR3 size: 14 residues. The V gene's germline CDR1 is LNHDA and CDR2 SQIVND (reference sequence). The DNA for the CDR3 is TGTGCCAGTAGTTTATACGGGACAGATGAAAAACTGTTTTTT. As protein: CASSLYGTDEKLFF.

This chain joins TRBV19 and TRBJ2-2; 7 nucleotides line up with TRBD1. CDR1 LNHDA and CDR2 SQIVND come from the germline V gene (reference sequence). V shed 6 bases and J 5 bases; nucleotides not matched to a gene: 12. There are 16 residues in the CDR3. For the CDR3, the DNA is TGTGCCAGTAGGAGGGGTTCGGGACAGCCTACCGGGGAGCTGTTTTTT. Its translation is CASRRGSGQPTGELFF.

This clone was observed once. V and J are TRBV24-1 and TRBJ2-3, with D possibly being TRBD2 (7 bases). Trimming took 7 bases from V and 6 from J, leaving 19 bases between them. Per germline, CDR1 KGHDR and CDR2 SFDVKD. The CDR3 totals 15 residues. The CDR3 DNA is TGTGCCACCAGCCCTGGGGCGGGGGCACTGGATACGCAGTATTTT. This sequence encodes CATSPGAGALDTQYF.

The chain couples TRBV4-3 to TRBJ2-3, with 7 bases fitting TRBD2. Germline CDR1 and CDR2: LGHNA and YSLEER. Germline trimming cut 3 bases from V and 2 bases from J; bases unmatched to any gene: 5. The CDR3 is made up of 15 amino acids. CDR3 in amino acids: CASSHQAGTTDTQYF. In DNA, the CDR3 is TGCGCCAGCAGCCATCAAGCGGGGACCACAGATACGCAGTATTTT.

This chain links TRBV2 with TRBJ2-1; 9 bases align to TRBD1. V lost 5 bases and J lost 8; bases outside the gene matches: 7. Germline CDR1 is SNHLY and CDR2 is FYNNEI. This CDR3 contains 14 residues. CDR3 residues: CASSTRTGDYEQFF. The CDR3 DNA is TGTGCCAGCAGTACCCGGACAGGGGATTATGAGCAGTTCTTC.

The chain is built from TRBV7-9 and TRBJ1-3, with D perhaps matching TRBD1 (6 bases). CDR3 length: 14 amino acids. Between the trimmed V and J ends, which lost 2 bases and 4 bases, there was a span of 9 bases. Germline lookup yields CDR1 SEHNR and CDR2 FQNEAQ (reference sequence). DNA of the CDR3: TGTGCCAGCAGCTTAACAGGGAACGGAAACACCATATATTTT. It encodes CASSLTGNGNTIYF.

This sequence joins TRBV27 and TRBJ1-2; no clear D gene. The CDR3 sequence is 16 residues long. Trimming took off 0 bases at V and 7 bases at J, with 18 bases between the two ends. Germline-derived CDR1 and CDR2 are MNHEY and SMNVEV (reference sequence). The CDR3 loop is CASSLSAPWREGGYTF. CDR3 nucleotides: TGTGCCAGCAGTTTATCGGCCCCCTGGCGGGAGGGTGGCTACACCTTC.

This chain uses TRBV7-9 with TRBJ2-7; D is possibly TRBD2 (6 bases). The CDR3 has 16 amino acids. Germline values: CDR1 SEHNR, CDR2 FQNEAQ (reference sequence). The V gene lost 5 bases and the J gene lost 0 bases, with 17 bases spanning the gap. The CDR3 protein is CASSGPGLRSSYEQYF. Written as DNA, the CDR3 is TGTGCCAGCAGCGGACCGGGACTCCGGAGCTCCTACGAGCAGTACTTC.

The chain is built from TRBV2 and TRBJ2-7, with 7 bases aligning to TRBD2. This CDR3 spans 14 amino acids. With V trimmed by 6 bases and J by 0 bases, 5 bases remained unmatched. Looked up from germline, CDR1 is SNHLY and CDR2 is FYNNEI. This chain's CDR3 is CASRPGGNSYEQYF. CDR3 DNA sequence: TGTGCCAGCAGGCCGGGGGGAAACTCCTACGAGCAGTACTTC. The entire variable domain, with the rest obtained from reference TRBV2 and TRBJ2-7, is as follows: EPEVTQTPSHQVTQMGQEVILRCVPISNHLYFYWYRQILGQKVEFLVSFYNNEISEKSEIFDDQFSVERPDGSNFTLKIRSTKLEDSAMYFCASRPGGNSYEQYFGPGTRLTVT.

V gene TRBV6-2 or TRBV6-3 combines with J gene TRBJ1-2; D uncertain. From germline, CDR1 is MNHEY and CDR2 SVGEGT. V dropped 2 bases and J dropped 7 bases, with 14 bases sitting between them. The CDR3 has 14 residues. CDR3 loop: CASSYTPGFGGYTF. The CDR3 nucleotides read TGTGCCAGCAGTTACACCCCAGGATTTGGTGGCTACACCTTC.

The chain joins TRBV11-2 to TRBJ1-3, with TRBD1 as a possible D gene (6 bases). The CDR3 is 14 residues long. Trimming removed 6 bases at V and 5 bases at J, with 14 bases between. Germline V gene lookup returns CDR1 SGHAT and CDR2 FQNNGV. The CDR3 here is CASSHTTGRNTIYF. Here the CDR3 DNA reads TGTGCCAGCAGTCATACGACAGGTAGAAACACCATATATTTT.

This chain connects TRBV24-1 to TRBJ1-5; the D is unclear. The CDR3 extends over 16 amino acids. V gave up 4 bases and J gave up 2 bases, with 14 bases separating them. Germline V gene lookup returns CDR1 KGHDR and CDR2 SFDVKD. The CDR3 region is CATSEKGRLGNQPQHF. Here the CDR3 DNA reads TGTGCCACCAGTGAAAAAGGGAGATTGGGCAATCAGCCCCAGCATTTT.

V gene TRBV5-1 combines with J gene TRBJ1-5; 8 bases agree with TRBD1. J gave up 9 bases and V 2 bases, and 7 bases lay outside the gene matches. The germline gives CDR1 SGHRS, CDR2 YFSETQ. The CDR3 length is 14 residues. In DNA form, the CDR3 reads TGCGCCAGCAGCTTACAGGGGGGCGGTGGGCCCCAGCATTTT. This codes for CASSLQGGGGPQHF.

In DNA form, the CDR3 reads TGTGCCAGTAGGGGACAGAGCTCCTACAATGAGCAGTTCTTC. Translating gives CASRGQSSYNEQFF. The rearrangement links TRBV19 to TRBJ2-1, with 7 bases lining up with TRBD1. The junction had 2 bases not matched to a gene; V was cut back by 6 bases and J by 0 bases. The V gene's germline CDR1 is LNHDA and CDR2 SQIVND (reference sequence). CDR3 length: 14 amino acids. Complete variable domain (other parts from reference TRBV19 and TRBJ2-1): DGGITQSPKYLFRKEGQNVTLSCEQNLNHDAMYWYRQDPGQGLRLIYYSQIVNDFQKGDIAEGYSVSREKKESFPLTVTSAQKNPTAFYLCASRGQSSYNEQFFGPGTRLTVL.

This clone is a singleton in its sample. The V call is TRBV25-1, the J call TRBJ1-2; 9 nucleotides line up with TRBD1. V lost 4 bases to trimming and J lost 6 bases; unmatched junction nucleotides: 6. CDR1 and CDR2 (germline): MGHDK, SYGVNS. The CDR3 contains 14 residues. Here the CDR3 reads CASSAAGTGHGYTF. The CDR3 DNA sequence: TGTGCCAGCAGTGCGGCCGGGACAGGGCATGGCTACACCTTC.

This chain links TRBV21-1 with TRBJ1-3; the table's D call, TRBD1, was not checked against the DNA. TRBV21-1 is recorded as a pseudogene. This CDR3 has 22 amino acids. CDR3 amino acids: CASSKKNGHSQIKQERGNTIYF. Here the CDR3 DNA reads TGTGCCAGCAGCAAAAAGAATGGACATTCCCAAATTAAACAGGAGCGTGGAAACACCATATATTTT.

The CDR3: CASSSPTRGSSYEQYF. The DNA of the CDR3 is TGTGCCAGCAGCTCCCCAACCCGAGGGAGCTCCTACGAGCAGTACTTC. The chain links TRBV5-5 to TRBJ2-7; D is possibly TRBD2 (5 bases). Deletions cut 3 bases from V and 0 bases from J, with 16 bases between. The CDR3 totals 16 residues. Per the germline V gene, CDR1 is SGHKS and CDR2 is YYEKEE (reference sequence).

The chain has TRBV7-3 and TRBJ2-1; maybe TRBD2 (7 bases). Germline V CDR1 and CDR2: SGHTA, FQGTGA. This CDR3 is 16 amino acids long. Trimming removed 5 bases from V and 4 bases from J, with 18 bases in between. CDR3 DNA sequence: TGTGCCAGCAGCCCGTTGGGCGGGGGCGTGTACAATGAGCAGTTCTTC. Its translation is CASSPLGGGVYNEQFF. The entire variable domain, with the rest obtained from reference TRBV7-3 and TRBJ2-1, is as follows: GAGVSQTPSNKVTEKGKYVELRCDPISGHTALYWYRQSLGQGPEFLIYFQGTGAADDSGLPNDRFFAVRPEGSVSTLKIQRTERGDSAVYLCASSPLGGGVYNEQFFGPGTRLTVL.

The DNA for the CDR3 is TGTGCCATCAGTGAGGCAGGGGTGAGGGAGACCCAGTACTTC. Encoded protein: CAISEAGVRETQYF. The V call is TRBV10-3, the J call TRBJ2-5; the D gene is possibly TRBD1 (6 bases). V lost 2 bases and J lost 5, with 12 bases in between. CDR3 length: 14 amino acids. Germline CDR1 reads ENHRY; CDR2 reads SYGVKD.